This TCR beta chain was sequenced for a study of graft-versus-host responses after intestinal transplantation. Study conclusions and caveats: Present in recipient marrow, GvH clones included some that appeared first in ileum or blood.

The method was immunoSEQ multiplex PCR; TCRdb's version includes in-frame clones alone and lacks a portion of them. The sample includes roughly 30,000 clones, about 79% of them seen just once. As to this clone: Its antigen remains unidentified.

Germline-derived CDR1 and CDR2 are KGHSH and LQKENI. Trimming cost V 3 bases and J 4 bases, with 7 bases left between them. The CDR3 runs 13 residues. This sequence was found in a human donor who received an intestinal transplant. The material was unstimulated CD8+ T cells sorted from spleen or lymph node cells, obtained before intestinal transplant. The rearrangement links TRBV18 to TRBJ2-1; D gene unclear. The CDR3 DNA reads as TGTGCCAGCTCACCCCTAACGTACAATGAGCAGTTCTTC. Its protein product is CASSPLTYNEQFF.